This T cell receptor beta chain originates from a study of blood T cell repertoires in COVID-19. Looking at the study overall: COVID-19 samples from acute and convalescent phases originated in the United States, Italy and Spain. The analysed material was cDNA or gDNA that came from T cells, B-cell-depleted T cells, or PBMCs.

The V gene's germline CDR1 is SNHLY and CDR2 FYNNEI. V was clipped by 2 bases and J by 7 bases, with 17 bases between them. The CDR3 covers 15 residues. This clone was counted between two and nine times. Using immunoSEQ multiplex PCR, the repertoire was profiled, and TCRdb retains in-frame clones only, with some absent. The sample consists of some 370,000 clones, approximately 87% of them appearing once. The clonotype was recovered from a woman under 40 with COVID-19, enrolled during active disease. The chain couples TRBV2 to TRBJ2-5, with D perhaps TRBD2 (6 bases). Sequenced material: peripheral blood. CDR3: CASSESKSWRGTQYF. In DNA form, the CDR3 reads TGTGCCAGCAGTGAAAGTAAATCCTGGAGGGGGACCCAGTACTTC.